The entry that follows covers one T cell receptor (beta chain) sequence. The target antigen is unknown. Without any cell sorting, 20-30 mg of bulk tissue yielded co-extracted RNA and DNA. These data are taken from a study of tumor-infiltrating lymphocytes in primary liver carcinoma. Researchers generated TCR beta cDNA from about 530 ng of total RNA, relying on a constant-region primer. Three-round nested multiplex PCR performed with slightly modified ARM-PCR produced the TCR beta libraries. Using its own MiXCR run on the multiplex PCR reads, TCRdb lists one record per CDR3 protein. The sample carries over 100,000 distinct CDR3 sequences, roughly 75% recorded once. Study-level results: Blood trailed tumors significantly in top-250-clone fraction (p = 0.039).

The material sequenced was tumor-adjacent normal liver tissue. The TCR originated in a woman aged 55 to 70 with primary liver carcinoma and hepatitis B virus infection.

The CDR3 bases are TGTGCCAGCTCTAAGACAGGGGGCCGTAATCAGCCCCAGTATTTT. It specifies CASSKTGGRNQPQYF. The genes are TRBV12-3 or TRBV12-4 and TRBJ1-5; 10 bases agree with TRBD1. The J call may not be correct, given that the DNA end is closer to TRBJ2-3. The CDR3 covers 15 residues.